This T cell receptor beta chain emerged from a study of blood T cell repertoires in COVID-19. Across the whole study: The United States, Italy and Spain were the sources of the acute and convalescent COVID-19 samples. The cDNA or gDNA used as material had been derived from T cells, B-cell-depleted T cells, or PBMCs.

Germline V gene data show CDR1 as LNHDA and CDR2 as SQIVND (reference sequence). The CDR3 is made up of 14 amino acids. Trimming took 10 bases from V and 7 from J; bases not matched to a gene: 15. Original methodology: The assay estimated nucleated cells by amplifying reference gene primers. Clones were read by immunoSEQ multiplex PCR, and TCRdb kept only the in-frame ones, dropping some. From that table come the V and J calls and clone size; the DNA was used to work out D and trimming. This repertoire shows 140,000 to 150,000 clones, around 78% found once; its top ten account for around 2.1%. This chain connects TRBV19 to TRBJ1-2; 7 bases map to TRBD1. Sequences were obtained from peripheral blood. The sequence derives from a woman aged 60 to 75 with acute or convalescent COVID-19. In DNA, the CDR3 is TGTGCCACCAAGACCGGGACAGTCGCTCGTGGCTACACCTTC. Its translation is CATKTGTVARGYTF.